The 7 T cell receptor beta chains reported below all come from one sample, sequenced in a study of blood T cell repertoires in COVID-19. Measured with immunoSEQ multiplex PCR; TCRdb has only the in-frame clones, and not every one. The sample holds approximately 120,000 clones, roughly 83% seen once. The sample comprised peripheral blood. All receptors derive from a woman aged 55-70 years with acute or convalescent COVID-19.

The chain employs TRBV5-6 and TRBJ2-7; D is perhaps TRBD2 (6 bases). Germline loops: CDR1 SGHDT, CDR2 YYEEEE. The V and J ends lost 4 bases and 5 bases respectively, with 19 bases between them. The CDR3 totals 15 residues. CDR3 sequence: CASSRLGSGSNEQYF. In nucleotides, the CDR3 is TGTGCCAGCAGCCGCCTTGGTAGCGGCTCGAACGAGCAGTACTTC.

This clone turned up a few times. CDR3 bases: TGTGCCAGCAGCTTGGATTCAGGGTCTGGAAACACCATATATTTT. This encodes CASSLDSGSGNTIYF. The genes are TRBV5-5 and TRBJ1-3; the D gene is possibly TRBD1 (5 bases). The CDR3 has 15 residues. Germline-derived CDR1 and CDR2 are SGHKS and YYEKEE (reference sequence). V was cut by 0 bases and J by 1 base, with 8 bases left in between.

The CDR3 here is CASSLATGANTGELFF. CDR3 DNA sequence: TGTGCCAGCAGCTTAGCAACGGGAGCGAACACCGGGGAGCTGTTTTTT. The chain has TRBV7-2 and TRBJ2-2; the D gene is possibly TRBD2 (6 bases). Germline CDR1 SGHTA, CDR2 FQGNSA. V was clipped by 0 bases and J by 0 bases, with 8 bases between them. The CDR3 is 16 amino acids.

The chain has TRBV6-5 and TRBJ2-1; a possible D gene is TRBD2 (5 bases). CDR1 and CDR2 (germline): MNHEY, SVGAGI. V gave up 2 bases and J gave up 5 bases, with 16 bases separating them. The CDR3 length is 16 residues. CDR3 in DNA: TGTGCCAGCAGTTACCCCTTTAAGGGAGTCGACAATGAGCAGTTCTTC. This gives the protein CASSYPFKGVDNEQFF.

This chain's CDR3 is CASSPSGTNEQFF. CDR3 in DNA: TGTGCCAGCTCCCCTAGCGGGACAAATGAGCAGTTCTTC. The chain joins TRBV18 to TRBJ2-1; 9 bases fit TRBD2. The CDR3 loop spans 13 amino acids. Per the germline V gene, CDR1 is KGHSH and CDR2 is LQKENI. The ends lost 6 bases at V and 7 bases at J; junction bases unmatched: 4.

The chain uses TRBV27 and TRBJ1-1; unclear D gene. Trimming stripped 7 bases from V and 0 bases from J, with 6 bases between. Germline V lookup: CDR1 MNHEY, CDR2 SMNVEV (reference sequence). The length of the CDR3 is 12 residues. The DNA for the CDR3 is TGTGCCAGCAAGAGCGTGAACACTGAAGCTTTCTTT. Residues: CASKSVNTEAFF.

The CDR3 nucleotides are TGCGCCAGCAGCAGGGAGGCGGACACCGGGGAGCTGTTTTTT. It is translated as CASSREADTGELFF. V usage is TRBV5-1 and J usage is TRBJ2-2; a possible D gene is TRBD2 (6 bases). The CDR3 consists of 14 residues. V was pared by 4 bases and J by 3 bases, with 10 bases between. Germline loops: CDR1 SGHRS, CDR2 YFSETQ.